This record covers a single T cell receptor beta chain. The antigen remains undetermined. Germline-derived CDR1 and CDR2 are MRHNA and SNTAGT. This CDR3 comprises 13 residues. V shed 7 bases and J shed 3 bases, with 10 bases lying between them. Repertoires were generated with immunoSEQ multiplex PCR, while TCRdb's copy carries only in-frame clones and drops some. The table includes more than 2,000,000 clones, over 85% detected once. The source of the sample is a study of shared clonotypes between healthy human individuals. Study conclusions and caveats: All-four-donor shared clonotypes had higher generation probabilities than non-shared clonotypes did. Among several donors, around 5% of naive CD4 clonotypes were found in common. Relative to memory subsets, naive subsets generally showed larger estimated richness.

Donors included only healthy HIV-negative adults lacking recent acute infections or vaccinations. The rearrangement uses TRBV6-4 and TRBJ2-1, with D hard to call. This receptor was taken from a man between 18 and 35 years old in good health. The specimen was naive CD4+ T cells sorted from blood. The subset here: CD45RA+ positively selected. The CDR3 loop reads CASIIPYYNEQFF. CDR3 sequence (DNA): TGTGCCAGCATTATCCCGTACTACAATGAGCAGTTCTTC.